This TCR beta chain was captured by sequencing in a study of CD8 T cells in ankylosing spondylitis. Study-wide results and caveats: Ankylosing spondylitis blood seemed to carry a telltale TCR beta motif made of under 10 highly homologous variants. Past research had described some motif variants in reactive arthritis synovial fluid and blood. Enrichment of disease-linked clones was reportedly significant in matched ankylosing spondylitis synovial fluid.

The CDR3 runs 16 residues. Per the germline V gene, CDR1 is MNHEY and CDR2 is SMNVEV (reference sequence). V was cut by 7 bases and J by 4 bases, with 22 bases left in between. TCR beta libraries were made by quantitative 5'-RACE with molecular barcodes. TCRdb re-called the 5' RACE reads through MiXCR, storing one row per CDR3 protein. The sample carries roughly 670,000 distinct CDR3 sequences, around 20% recorded once. Concerning this clonotype: The antigen remains unidentified.

The sequencing input was blood, either unsorted or a sorted T cell fraction (not recorded which). V is TRBV27 and J is TRBJ1-2, with D maybe TRBD1 (5 bases). The TCR was taken from a male donor with ankylosing spondylitis. The CDR3 reads CASTVGATVQTYGYTF. DNA for the CDR3: TGTGCCAGCACCGTAGGGGCGACGGTCCAGACCTATGGCTACACCTTC.